This record concerns one T cell receptor beta chain sequence. Its antigen is still unknown. Relative to the germline gene, one junction end is altered; a read error may explain this. The CDR3 is made up of 8 amino acids. CDR1 is SGDLS and CDR2 is YYNGEE in the germline V gene. The data are from a study of shared clonotypes between healthy human individuals. Broader study findings: The diversity represented, both genetic and in exposure history, was limited by few donors. Between a few donors, naive CD4 clonotypes were shared at a level of about 5%.

Naivety among CD8 cells was defined by CD45RO negativity and positive CCR7 selection, thereby excluding terminally differentiated effector memory CD45RA+ cells. Sequenced by immunoSEQ multiplex PCR; TCRdb stores in-frame clones only, minus some. The sample yields under 600,000 clones, roughly 98% seen once. This receptor was obtained from a man between 25 and 39 years old in good health. The sequencing input was naive CD8+ T cells sorted from blood. V is TRBV9 and J is TRBJ1-1; D gene uncertain. In DNA, the CDR3 is TGTGCCAGCAGCCCCCGGGAATTT. Translated: CASSPREF.